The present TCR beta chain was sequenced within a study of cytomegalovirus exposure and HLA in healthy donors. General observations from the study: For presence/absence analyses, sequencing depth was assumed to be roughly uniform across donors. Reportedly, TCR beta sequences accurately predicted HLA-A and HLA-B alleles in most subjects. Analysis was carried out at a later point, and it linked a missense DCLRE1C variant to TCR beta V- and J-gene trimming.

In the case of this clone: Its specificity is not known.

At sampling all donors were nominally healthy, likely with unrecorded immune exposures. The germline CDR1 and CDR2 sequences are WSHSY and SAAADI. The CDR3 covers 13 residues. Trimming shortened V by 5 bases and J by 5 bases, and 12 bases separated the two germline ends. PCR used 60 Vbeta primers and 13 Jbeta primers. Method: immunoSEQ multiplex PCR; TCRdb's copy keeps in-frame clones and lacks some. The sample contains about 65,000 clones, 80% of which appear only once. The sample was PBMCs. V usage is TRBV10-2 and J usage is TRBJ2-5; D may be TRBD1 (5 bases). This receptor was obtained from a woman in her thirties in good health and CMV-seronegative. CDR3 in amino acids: CASSSPGSETQYF. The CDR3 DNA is TGCGCCAGCAGTTCCCCAGGGTCGGAGACCCAGTACTTC.